These 13 T cell receptor beta chains were all obtained from the same sample, sequenced in a study of vaccination and CD4 T cells after COVID-19 (dated by TCRdb to the early 2020s). Libraries were prepared through PCR. Sequencing was carried out with an Illumina iSeq 100. DNA from cultured CD4+ T cells was subjected to TCR sequencing with the Oncomine TCR Beta short-read assay at the Johns Hopkins FTIC core. Clones were called with MiXCR by TCRdb after fastp trimmed the public reads at Q25, and only in-frame beta chains were retained. Identical CDR3 proteins give one entry, which carries the most common genes and DNA. This sample comprises about 10,000 distinct CDR3 sequences, over 25% of them detected only once. Of the sample, roughly 15% falls within the top ten clones. No antigen is known for these receptors. The sample's treatment or condition label, decoded: approximately 9-day PBMC culture with coronavirus spike peptide pools or control peptides (ViraFEST assay).

The sequencing here drew on CD4+ T cells from blood, cultured in vitro, taken after SARS-CoV-2 vaccination. The receptors were gathered from a human donor who had recovered from COVID-19.

The rearrangement joins TRBV18 to TRBJ1-5; TRBD1 matches 8 bases. The germline gives CDR1 KGHSH, CDR2 LQKENI. The CDR3 consists of 16 residues. With V trimmed by 3 bases and J by 7 bases, 11 bases remained unmatched. CDR3 amino acids: CASSPRSQGGHQPQHF. The CDR3 DNA sequence: TGTGCCAGCTCACCGCGATCACAGGGGGGTCACCAGCCCCAGCATTTT.

This clonotype was seen more than once but under ten times. The V and J genes are TRBV6-5 and TRBJ1-5; the match to TRBD1 covers 7 bases. CDR3 size: 17 residues. Germline CDR1 MNHEY, CDR2 SVGAGI. The J segment lost 0 bases and the V segment lost 0 bases, leaving 5 bases of the junction unmatched. The CDR3 here is CASSYSGGAGSNQPQHF. DNA for the CDR3: TGTGCCAGCAGTTACTCAGGGGGCGCAGGTAGCAATCAGCCCCAGCATTTT.

This clonotype came up a few times. This sequence joins TRBV5-1 and TRBJ2-1; perhaps TRBD1 as D (5 bases). V lost 2 bases and J 9 bases, leaving 15 bases between the germline ends. The CDR3 is made up of 14 amino acids. Germline CDR1 and CDR2: SGHRS and YFSETQ. This CDR3 is CASSLRAGNGEQFF. As DNA, the CDR3 is TGCGCCAGCAGCTTACGGGCAGGGAATGGTGAGCAGTTCTTC.

In this sample, this clonotype turned up a few times. This chain joins TRBV24-1 and TRBJ1-2, with D perhaps matching TRBD1 (5 bases). Germline V gene lookup returns CDR1 KGHDR and CDR2 SFDVKD. The ends were cut back, 4 bases at V and 6 bases at J, with 11 bases in the middle. The CDR3 is made up of 13 amino acids. This chain's CDR3 is CATSDKGPDGYTF. The DNA for the CDR3 is TGTGCCACCAGTGACAAGGGACCGGATGGCTACACCTTC.

This clonotype turned up a few times. The genes are TRBV10-1 and TRBJ2-2; D might be TRBD1 (5 bases). The germline CDR1 and CDR2 sequences are WNHNN and SYGVQD (reference sequence). This CDR3 region has 14 residues. The V gene lost 1 base and the J gene lost 6 bases, with 9 bases spanning the gap. Here the CDR3 DNA reads TGCGCCAGCAGTGAGTTGTCAGGGTCCGGGGAGCTGTTTTTT. Protein product: CASSELSGSGELFF.

This clonotype occurred a few times. The genes are TRBV28 and TRBJ1-5; no firm D call. Germline V gene lookup returns CDR1 MDHEN and CDR2 SYDVKM. The CDR3 has 13 residues. V shed 5 bases and J shed 0 bases, with 5 bases lying between them. Here the CDR3 DNA reads TGTGCCAGCAGTACCAATAGCAATCAGCCCCAGCATTTT. Its protein product is CASSTNSNQPQHF.

The V and J genes are TRBV30 and TRBJ1-1; a weak D match, TRBD1 (5 bases). Germline CDR1 and CDR2: GTSNPN and SVGIG (reference sequence). This CDR3 region has 15 residues. With 4 bases removed from V and 1 base from J, the gap between germline ends came to 16 bases. CDR3 nucleotides: TGTGCCTGGAAGGGGTCCCCAATATCGAACACTGAAGCTTTCTTT. It translates to CAWKGSPISNTEAFF.

The rearrangement joins TRBV4-3 to TRBJ2-1, with D unclear. Germline V lookup: CDR1 LGHNA, CDR2 YSLEER. The V and J ends lost 5 bases and 0 bases respectively, with 11 bases between them. The CDR3 is made up of 15 amino acids. CDR3 residues: CASSATPSSYNEQFF. The CDR3 DNA reads TGCGCCAGCAGCGCGACCCCTAGCTCCTACAATGAGCAGTTCTTC.

A note on this clonotype: Because it lacks the conserved phenylalanine or tryptophan at the end, this CDR3 is likely a read error. The V call is TRBV24-1, the J call TRBJ1-1; D possibly corresponds to TRBD1 (6 bases). This CDR3 comprises 14 residues. Germline values: CDR1 KGHDR, CDR2 SFDVKD. V was shortened by 8 bases and J by 5 bases, with 17 bases between the two germline ends. CDR3 sequence (DNA): TGTGCCACCATTGGGGGAGGGGGAAAGACTGAAGCTTTCCTT. It translates to CATIGGGGKTEAFL.

This clonotype has just a few counts. The CDR3 DNA follows: TGTGCCAGCAGTTTAAAGTACACTGAAGCTTTCTTT. Protein sequence: CASSLKYTEAFF. This chain joins TRBV12-3 or TRBV12-4 and TRBJ1-1; D is uncertain. The CDR3 is made up of 12 amino acids. V was clipped by 2 bases and J by 3 bases, with 4 bases between them.

The table lists this clonotype with a few counts. This sequence joins TRBV19 and TRBJ2-3; 8 bases fit TRBD2. With 3 bases clipped from V and 0 bases from J, the junction kept 5 bases outside the gene matches. Germline assignment: CDR1 LNHDA and CDR2 SQIVND (reference sequence). The CDR3 is 16 residues long. The CDR3 here is CASSIWASGSTDTQYF. Written as DNA, the CDR3 is TGTGCCAGTAGTATCTGGGCTAGCGGGAGCACAGATACGCAGTATTTT.

This clonotype was detected a few times. V is TRBV20-1 and J is TRBJ1-2, with D maybe TRBD1 (5 bases). In germline, CDR1 is DFQATT, CDR2 SNEGSKA (reference sequence). This CDR3 region has 11 residues. Trimming pared 3 bases from V and 6 bases from J, leaving 8 bases between. The CDR3 sequence: CSASPRDGYTF. The CDR3 nucleotides read TGCAGTGCTAGTCCCAGGGATGGCTACACCTTC.

This clonotype was seen a handful of times. The gene calls are TRBV5-4 and TRBJ1-1, with D uncertain. CDR1 and CDR2 (germline): SGHNT, YYREEE (reference sequence). The CDR3 has 14 amino acids. V gave up 1 base and J gave up 1 base, with 8 bases separating them. The CDR3 DNA reads as TGTGCCAGCAGCTTGAGGCACCAGAACACTGAAGCTTTCTTT. Translation gives CASSLRHQNTEAFF.